The clone carrying this TCR beta chain was seen a handful of times. The antigen is unknown. Criteria for exclusion of patients were uncontrolled infection, other autoimmune disease, pregnancy or lactation. Drawn at first hyperthyroidism diagnosis, the blood sample preceded any ophthalmopathy symptoms. V dropped 6 bases and J dropped 5 bases, with 8 bases sitting between them. Per the germline V gene, CDR1 is MGHDK and CDR2 is SYGVNS. There are 12 residues in the CDR3. The data were obtained in a study of T cells in Graves' hyperthyroidism and ophthalmopathy. Across the study: Once the initial diagnosis was made, peripheral blood was obtained before any treatment. Study observations and caveats: A 13 V-J model separated ophthalmopathy from stable hyperthyroidism.

From RNA transcripts, TCR beta CDR3 regions were amplified. The HTBI primer set was used in a first-round RT-PCR of the TCR CDR3. TCRdb recomputed calls from the multiplex PCR reads with MiXCR, one row per CDR3 protein. Of a few hundred thousand distinct CDR3 sequences listed, roughly 14% were seen once; the top ten hold roughly 14%. The chain joins TRBV25-1 to TRBJ2-4, with D possibly being TRBD1 or TRBD2 (5 bases each). The sequence was obtained from a woman in her thirties or forties with Graves' hyperthyroidism that later progressed to Graves' ophthalmopathy. Sequencing was performed on blood. In nucleotides, the CDR3 is TGTGCCAGCAGCGTGGGGGAAAACATTCAGTACTTC. Translation: CASSVGENIQYF.